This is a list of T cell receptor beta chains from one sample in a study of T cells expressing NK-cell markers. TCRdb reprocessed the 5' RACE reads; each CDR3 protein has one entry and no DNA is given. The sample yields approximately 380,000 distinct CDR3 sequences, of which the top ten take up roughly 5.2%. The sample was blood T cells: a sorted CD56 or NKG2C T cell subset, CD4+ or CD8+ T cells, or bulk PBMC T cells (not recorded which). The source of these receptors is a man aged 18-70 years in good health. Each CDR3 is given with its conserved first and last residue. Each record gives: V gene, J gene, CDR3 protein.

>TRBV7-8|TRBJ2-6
CASRGWGDSNSGANVLTF
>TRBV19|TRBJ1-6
CASRRGQTNSPLHF
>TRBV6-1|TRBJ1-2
CASSEDLGGRVYGYTF
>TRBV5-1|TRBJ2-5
CASSLVQGARETQYF
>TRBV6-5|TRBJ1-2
CASSYYPNPNYGYTF
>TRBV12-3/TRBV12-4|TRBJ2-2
CASSPRGGGTGELFF
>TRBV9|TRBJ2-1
CASSVVGDYHNEQFF
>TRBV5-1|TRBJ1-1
CASSLVGGSLNTEAFF
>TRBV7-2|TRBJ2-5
CASSLEGVTQYF
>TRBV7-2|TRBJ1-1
CASSILRDRWNTEAFF
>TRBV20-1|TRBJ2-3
CSVRGPTDTQYF
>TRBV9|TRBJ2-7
CASSVDLSNEQYF
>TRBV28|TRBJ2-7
CASSSGQGTEQYF
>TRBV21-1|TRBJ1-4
CASSKQGGEKLFF
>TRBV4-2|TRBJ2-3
CASSQDPEVSSTDTQYF
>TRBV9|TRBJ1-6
CASSVEQGAANSPLHF
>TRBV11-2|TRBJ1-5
CASSEQGGTRTQHF
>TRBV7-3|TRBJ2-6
CASSPEGAWANVLTF
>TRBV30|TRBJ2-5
CAWSEAGVQETQYF
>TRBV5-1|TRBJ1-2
CASSSGWGTGGRGYTF
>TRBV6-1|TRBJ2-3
CASSDFGGGLTTDTQYF
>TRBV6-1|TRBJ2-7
CASKTGLEAYEQYF
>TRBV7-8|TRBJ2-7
CASGDRFSYEQYF
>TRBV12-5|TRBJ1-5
CASGTGSVVGQPQHF
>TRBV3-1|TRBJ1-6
CASSQDRRNNSPLHF
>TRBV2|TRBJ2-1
CASSDSGQEVSSEQFF
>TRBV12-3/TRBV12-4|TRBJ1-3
CASAQIIRRQSSGNTIYF
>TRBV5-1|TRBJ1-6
CASSFGAENSPLHF
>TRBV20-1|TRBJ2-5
CSAADTPVETQYF
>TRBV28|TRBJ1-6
CASSPGPYSPLHF
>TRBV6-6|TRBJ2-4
CASSYSQNIQYF
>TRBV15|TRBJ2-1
CATSRAKTAYNEQFF
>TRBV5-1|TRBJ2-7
CASSLVGGVSPYEQYF
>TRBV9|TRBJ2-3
CASSGRDRGRADTQYF
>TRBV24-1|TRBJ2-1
CATSDRHTSGGAPEQFF